The clone carrying this T cell receptor beta chain was seen only once. As processed by the authors: The authors estimated nucleated cell counts from reference gene primer amplification. Generated by immunoSEQ multiplex PCR, the TCRdb table keeps only in-frame clones and is missing some. That table gives V, J and clone size, and the DNA gave D and trimming. The sample lists roughly 100,000 clones; about 90% were seen once. The source of the sample is a study of blood T cell repertoires in COVID-19. Study-level background: COVID-19 samples collected from the United States, Italy and Spain covered acute and convalescent phases.

This CDR3 spans 14 amino acids. Trimming stripped 5 bases from V and 2 bases from J, with 12 bases between. The germline gives CDR1 SGHNT, CDR2 YYREEE (reference sequence). This TCR was recovered from a man aged 45-65 years with acute or convalescent COVID-19. The V and J genes are TRBV5-4 and TRBJ2-3, with a possible D match to TRBD2 (6 bases). Specimen: peripheral blood. In DNA form, the CDR3 reads TGTGCCAGCAGGCGGGACCACTACACAGATACGCAGTATTTT. Its protein is CASRRDHYTDTQYF.